The 25 T cell receptor beta chains below all came from one sample that was sequenced in a study of blood T cells in healthy people across ages (dated by TCRdb to between 2014 and 2016). Libraries were made using 5' RACE. The sequencer was an Illumina HiSeq 2500. The second PCR ran for roughly 7 to 12 cycles and used a J-beta primer mix along with a sample-barcoded 5' primer. TCRdb took the public reads, trimmed them with fastp at Q25, ran MiXCR for clone calling and kept in-frame beta chains. Rows matching on CDR3 protein sequence are summarized as one entry with the most common DNA and genes. Across this sample there are 1.5 million to 2 million distinct CDR3 sequences, with 28% seen only once. The ten biggest clones cover about 7.7% of the sample. Material: blood. These receptors originate from a woman under 40 in good health.

This clonotype was seen a few times. This chain connects TRBV7-9 to TRBJ2-7; TRBD2 is a possible D gene (6 bases). CDR1 SEHNR and CDR2 FQNEAQ come from the germline V gene (reference sequence). This CDR3 is 15 amino acids long. V was pared by 6 bases and J by 0 bases, with 15 bases between. The CDR3 loop is CASSSWGVSSYEQYF. The CDR3 DNA follows: TGTGCCAGCAGTTCCTGGGGGGTGAGCTCCTACGAGCAGTACTTC.

This clonotype was seen at least ten times. J is TRBJ2-4 and V is TRBV11-1, with TRBD1 matching over 8 bases. The CDR3 totals 17 residues. V lost 4 bases and J lost 3; bases outside the gene matches: 11. Germline V gene data show CDR1 as SGHAT and CDR2 as FQDESV (reference sequence). The CDR3 coding sequence is TGTGCCAGCAGCTCATCCTGGACAGGGCAAGACAAAAACATTCAGTACTTC. Translated, it gives CASSSSWTGQDKNIQYF.

This clonotype was picked up a small number of times. The chain combines TRBV7-9 with TRBJ1-2, with a possible D match to TRBD1 (6 bases). The CDR3 runs to 13 residues. V was clipped by 6 bases and J by 6 bases, with 14 bases between them. Germline loops: CDR1 SEHNR, CDR2 FQNEAQ (reference sequence). The CDR3 here is CASRPDRTDGYTF. CDR3 sequence (DNA): TGTGCCAGCAGACCCGACAGGACGGATGGCTACACCTTC.

The chain uses TRBV7-9 and TRBJ2-7, with TRBD1 identical over 8 bases. Per the germline V gene, CDR1 is SEHNR and CDR2 is FQNEAQ (reference sequence). This CDR3 region has 14 residues. The junction had 5 bases not matched to a gene; V was cut back by 7 bases and J by 0 bases. The CDR3 reads CASTAGGLSYEQYF. In DNA form, the CDR3 reads TGTGCCAGCACCGCAGGGGGCCTCTCCTACGAGCAGTACTTC. Combining the CDR3 with reference TRBV7-9 and TRBJ2-7 gives the whole variable domain DTGVSQNPRHKITKRGQNVTFRCDPISEHNRLYWYRQTLGQGPEFLTYFQNEAQLEKSRLLSDRFSAERPKGSFSTLEIQRTEQGDSAMYLCASTAGGLSYEQYFGPGTRLTVT.

This clonotype was seen repeatedly, ten times or more. V and J are TRBV5-1 and TRBJ2-3; possible D gene TRBD2, 5 bases. The CDR3 runs to 14 residues. Germline V gene sequence: CDR1 SGHRS, CDR2 YFSETQ. With 4 bases removed from V and 3 bases from J, the gap between germline ends came to 12 bases. The CDR3 protein is CASSPTRGTDTQYF. The CDR3 nucleotides are TGCGCCAGCAGCCCCACCCGGGGTACAGATACGCAGTATTTT.

With regard to this clonotype: A much more abundant neighbour one base away suggests this may be a read error. This chain uses TRBV19 with TRBJ2-7; 9 bases fit TRBD1. The CDR3 covers 13 residues. The germline V gene has CDR1 LNHDA and CDR2 SQIVND (reference sequence). The V and J ends lost 6 bases and 4 bases, in that order; junction bases with no gene match: 4. CDR3 amino acids: CASSTGGNYEQYF. CDR3 nucleotide sequence: TGTGCCAGTAGCACAGGGGGCAATTACGAGCAGTACTTC.

To note about this clonotype: A much larger clone differs from this one at a single base, so this may be a read error. This chain joins TRBV5-1 and TRBJ2-1; D gene uncertain. CDR1 SGHRS and CDR2 YFSETQ come from the germline V gene. Trimming cost V 4 bases and J 10 bases, with 15 bases left between them. The CDR3 runs 13 residues. The CDR3 protein is CASSTGGPSEQFF. In nucleotides, the CDR3 is TGCGCCAGCAGCACGGGTGGGCCCTCCGAGCAGTTCTTC.

The chain links TRBV7-3 to TRBJ2-7, with D tentatively TRBD1 (6 bases). V was pared by 2 bases and J by 3 bases, with 11 bases between. CDR1 is SGHTA and CDR2 is FQGTGA in the germline V gene. The CDR3 loop spans 14 amino acids. The CDR3 is CASSLLTGYYEQYF. For the CDR3, the DNA is TGTGCCAGCAGCTTATTAACAGGGTACTACGAGCAGTACTTC.

The V and J genes are TRBV6-5 and TRBJ2-7, with D unresolved. V dropped 7 bases and J dropped 7 bases, with 11 bases sitting between them. Germline CDR1 MNHEY, CDR2 SVGAGI. This CDR3 comprises 11 residues. The CDR3 here is CASKDVWEQYF. Written as DNA, the CDR3 is TGTGCCAGCAAAGACGTCTGGGAGCAGTACTTC.

Many counts were recorded for this clonotype. This rearrangement joins TRBV28 to TRBJ1-6, with 7 bases identical to TRBD1. This CDR3 spans 14 amino acids. The germline gives CDR1 MDHEN, CDR2 SYDVKM. Germline trimming cut 6 bases from V and 7 bases from J; bases unmatched to any gene: 6. The CDR3 DNA is TGTGCCAGCAGCTTAGGCAGGGGGAATTCACCCCTCCACTTT. As protein: CASSLGRGNSPLHF.

The table lists this clonotype with a count of one. V gene TRBV29-1 combines with J gene TRBJ1-4; D ambiguous. The CDR3 extends over 12 amino acids. The V gene lost 3 bases and the J gene lost 6 bases, with 8 bases spanning the gap. Germline CDR1 reads SQVTM; CDR2 reads ANQGSEA. The CDR3 DNA follows: TGCAGCGTTGACGACACCCATGAAAAACTGTTTTTT. Its translation is CSVDDTHEKLFF. Full variable domain (outside the CDR3, taken from reference TRBV29-1 and TRBJ1-4): SAVISQKPSRDICQRGTSLTIQCQVDSQVTMMFWYRQQPGQSLTLIATANQGSEATYESGFVIDKFPISRPNLTFSTLTVSNMSPEDSSIYLCSVDDTHEKLFFGSGTQLSVL.

The chain recombines TRBV7-2 with TRBJ2-1, with 7 positions matching TRBD1. This CDR3 is built from 18 residues. Trimming at V came to 1 base and at J to 2 bases, leaving 11 bases not matched to a gene. Germline assignment: CDR1 SGHTA and CDR2 FQGNSA. The CDR3 sequence: CASSLGRIGQGAYNEQFF. The CDR3 DNA follows: TGTGCCAGCAGCTTAGGTAGGATAGGGCAGGGGGCCTACAATGAGCAGTTCTTC. Full variable domain (missing parts from reference TRBV7-2 and TRBJ2-1): GAGVSQSPSNKVTEKGKDVELRCDPISGHTALYWYRQSLGQGLEFLIYFQGNSAPDKSGLPSDRFSAERTGGSVSTLTIQRTQQEDSAVYLCASSLGRIGQGAYNEQFFGPGTRLTVL.

The chain recombines TRBV18 with TRBJ2-4; no clear D. Germline V gene lookup returns CDR1 KGHSH and CDR2 LQKENI. The CDR3 has 14 residues. Trimming shortened V by 2 bases and J by 4 bases, and 9 bases separated the two germline ends. The DNA of the CDR3 is TGTGCCAGCTCACCAGCAGAAATTAAAAACATTCAGTACTTC. Protein product: CASSPAEIKNIQYF.

The gene calls are TRBV7-2 and TRBJ1-4, with D possibly matching TRBD1 (5 bases). CDR1 is SGHTA and CDR2 is FQGNSA in the germline V gene. V gave up 3 bases and J gave up 6 bases, with 11 bases separating them. The length of the CDR3 is 14 residues. CDR3 region: CASSLTVKDEKLFF. In nucleotides, the CDR3 is TGTGCCAGCAGCTTGACAGTTAAGGATGAAAAACTGTTTTTT.

In its sample, this clonotype was seen a few times. The rearrangement links TRBV30 to TRBJ2-2; D call uncertain. CDR3 length: 16 amino acids. CDR1 and CDR2 from the germline V gene are GTSNPN and SVGIG (reference sequence). The V end was cut by 3 bases, the J end by 1 base, with 15 bases between. The CDR3 DNA is TGTGCCTGGAGACCCCTCTCAGGCCTGAACACCGGGGAGCTGTTTTTT. Its protein is CAWRPLSGLNTGELFF.

Regarding this clonotype: A junction end diverges from the germline sequence, so it may reflect a read error. The chain employs TRBV12-5 and TRBJ1-2; D may be TRBD1 (6 bases). Germline loops: CDR1 LGHNT, CDR2 FRNRAP. There are 16 residues in the CDR3. Written as DNA, the CDR3 is TGTGTTAGTGGTTTGGAATTGGGGGCGCCTAACTATGGCTACACCTTC. Translated, it gives CVSGLELGAPNYGYTF.

Comments on this clonotype: Just one base apart from a much larger clone, this may be a read error. The rearrangement links TRBV6-5 to TRBJ1-2; no clear D gene. Trimming removed 6 bases from V and 12 bases from J, with 23 bases in between. The germline gives CDR1 MNHEY, CDR2 SVGAGI. The CDR3 extends over 14 amino acids. Here the CDR3 DNA reads TGTGCCAGCAGCAGACAAGGCCCCATCTCCGGCCACACCTTC. Its protein is CASSRQGPISGHTF.

This chain connects TRBV7-2 to TRBJ2-1; D ambiguous. The CDR3 consists of 11 residues. The germline gives CDR1 SGHTA, CDR2 FQGNSA. V shed 11 bases and J shed 3 bases, with 8 bases lying between them. CDR3 loop: CAEIYYNEQFF. For the CDR3, the DNA is TGTGCCGAGATCTACTACAATGAGCAGTTCTTC.

The CDR3 coding sequence is TGTGCCAGCAGTAAAAACCAGGGGGCGGGGGAGACCCAGTACTTC. Translated: CASSKNQGAGETQYF. The chain links TRBV27 to TRBJ2-5; 8 bases map to TRBD1. V was clipped by 5 bases and J by 5 bases; unmatched bases: 10. The germline V gene encodes CDR1 MNHEY and CDR2 SMNVEV (reference sequence). The CDR3 covers 15 residues.

This clonotype showed up many times. The chain combines TRBV20-1 with TRBJ2-1; D unclear. The germline CDR1 and CDR2 sequences are DFQATT and SNEGSKA (reference sequence). This CDR3 contains 13 residues. With 5 bases removed from V and 9 bases from J, the gap between germline ends came to 17 bases. CDR3 sequence (DNA): TGCAGTGCTGACTCTGGGTCTACTGGTGAGCAGTTCTTC. Translated, it gives CSADSGSTGEQFF.

This clonotype has a handful of counts. This sequence joins TRBV6-5 and TRBJ2-1, with 9 bases fitting TRBD2. Germline CDR1 reads MNHEY; CDR2 reads SVGAGI. J was trimmed by 2 bases and V by 6 bases; bases with no gene match: 5. The CDR3 spans 15 residues. The CDR3 loop is CASRRGGGAYNEQFF. The CDR3, as DNA: TGTGCCAGCAGACGGGGCGGGGGGGCCTACAATGAGCAGTTCTTC.

Many counts were recorded for this clonotype. This chain links TRBV20-1 with TRBJ2-1; TRBD2 is a possible D gene (5 bases). Germline V gene sequence: CDR1 DFQATT, CDR2 SNEGSKA (reference sequence). The CDR3 is 15 amino acids. The germline V and J ends were trimmed by 0 bases and 0 bases, with 9 bases remaining between them. The CDR3 spells CSARDDYSSYNEQFF. The CDR3 region has the DNA TGCAGTGCTAGAGACGACTACAGCTCCTACAATGAGCAGTTCTTC.

This clonotype has a handful of counts. The rearrangement uses TRBV10-3 and TRBJ2-5; tentatively, D is TRBD2 (5 bases). CDR1 is ENHRY and CDR2 is SYGVKD in the germline V gene. The length of the CDR3 is 14 residues. Trimming removed 2 bases at V and 5 bases at J, with 12 bases between. CDR3 nucleotide sequence: TGTGCCATCAGTGAGGGACGGGGTACGGAGACCCAGTACTTC. This translates into CAISEGRGTETQYF.

V usage is TRBV7-2 and J usage is TRBJ2-7, with 9 nucleotides matching TRBD1. Germline V CDR1 and CDR2: SGHTA, FQGNSA. The CDR3 runs 16 residues. V dropped 1 base and J dropped 4; count of bases not matched to a gene: 8. DNA of the CDR3: TGTGCCAGCAGCTTAGACAGGACAGGGGCCGGGTACGAGCAGTACTTC. Translating it yields CASSLDRTGAGYEQYF.

This clonotype appeared once. The J gene is TRBJ2-3, the V gene TRBV7-2; maybe TRBD1 (5 bases). CDR1 is SGHTA and CDR2 is FQGNSA in the germline V gene. This CDR3 contains 15 residues. Trimming pared 5 bases from V and 0 bases from J, leaving 12 bases between. In DNA, the CDR3 is TGTGCCAGCAGCCGAGACAGATTTAGCACAGATACGCAGTATTTT. This codes for CASSRDRFSTDTQYF.